What follows are 9 T cell receptor beta chains derived from one specimen sequenced in a study of blood T cell repertoires in COVID-19 (dated by TCRdb to about 2020). Library method: the immunoSEQ multiplex PCR assay. TCRdb provides this immuneACCESS table in a form limited to in-frame rearrangements. Some clones are lacking; in checked studies, under half of them reflect an unresolved V gene, and why the rest are absent is not known. A total of a few hundred thousand clones appear in this sample, 82% of them only once. The ten most abundant clones make up 2.5% to 3.5% of the sample. Source material: peripheral blood. The receptors were gathered from a woman under 30 with acute or convalescent COVID-19.

This sequence joins TRBV18 and TRBJ2-7; TRBD1 might be the D (6 bases). From germline, CDR1 is KGHSH and CDR2 LQKENI. This CDR3 region has 14 residues. The V and J ends lost 4 bases and 4 bases respectively, with 14 bases between them. The CDR3 nucleotides are TGTGCCAGCTCACTCCAGGGGTTTGGGTACGAGCAGTACTTC. It yields the protein CASSLQGFGYEQYF.

The chain joins TRBV13 to TRBJ2-7; D is unclear. Germline CDR1 is PRHDT and CDR2 is FYEKMQ (reference sequence). The CDR3 length is 14 residues. Trimming shortened V by 3 bases and J by 2 bases, and 11 bases separated the two germline ends. The CDR3 DNA is TGTGCCAGCAGCTTGGGCAGAATAGCCTACGAGCAGTACTTC. It is translated as CASSLGRIAYEQYF.

The rearrangement links TRBV28 to TRBJ2-1; 11 positions agree with TRBD2. Trimming cost V 6 bases and J 6 bases; bases outside gene matches: 10. CDR1 is MDHEN and CDR2 is SYDVKM in the germline V gene. This CDR3 region has 16 residues. The CDR3 nucleotides are TGTGCCAGCAGCCCCAAAAGACTAGCGGGAACCAATGAGCAGTTCTTC. This gives the protein CASSPKRLAGTNEQFF.

The chain has TRBV4-3 and TRBJ2-1, with D unclear. The CDR3 extends over 13 amino acids. The germline CDR1 and CDR2 sequences are LGHNA and YSLEER. V was shortened by 4 bases and J by 8 bases, with 12 bases between the two germline ends. The CDR3 DNA is TGCGCCAGCAGCCCCTTGTCAGGCCATGAGCAGTTCTTC. This sequence encodes CASSPLSGHEQFF.

V gene TRBV4-3 combines with J gene TRBJ2-3; 14 positions agree with TRBD2. This CDR3 spans 17 amino acids. CDR1 is LGHNA and CDR2 is YSLEER in the germline V gene. J was trimmed by 8 bases and V by 0 bases; bases with no gene match: 7. CDR3 DNA sequence: TGCGCCAGCAGCCAAGACCTGGGGACTAGCGGGAGTAGTACGCAGTATTTT. The encoded protein is CASSQDLGTSGSSTQYF.

The rearrangement joins TRBV20-1 to TRBJ2-3, with 7 bases aligning to TRBD1. Germline V gene sequence: CDR1 DFQATT, CDR2 SNEGSKA (reference sequence). With V trimmed by 3 bases and J by 6 bases, 12 bases remained unmatched. The CDR3 totals 15 residues. The CDR3 sequence is CSASGDRAAMDTQYF. The CDR3 DNA sequence: TGCAGTGCTAGTGGAGACAGGGCCGCAATGGATACGCAGTATTTT.

This chain links TRBV11-3 with TRBJ2-5; a possible D gene is TRBD2 (6 bases). Trimming pared 0 bases from V and 1 base from J, leaving 6 bases between. Germline CDR1 is SGHNT and CDR2 is YENEEA. This CDR3 region has 14 residues. Here the CDR3 DNA reads TGTGCCAGCAGCTTAGACGGGGGCCAAGAGACCCAGTACTTC. Its translation: CASSLDGGQETQYF.

The gene calls are TRBV6-5 and TRBJ2-3; 14 nucleotides agree with TRBD2. The CDR3 covers 15 residues. Germline CDR1 reads MNHEY; CDR2 reads SVGAGI. Trimming cost V 8 bases and J 3 bases; bases outside gene matches: 4. The CDR3 loop is CASYGLAGGTDTQYF. The CDR3 nucleotides are TGTGCCAGCTACGGACTAGCGGGAGGTACAGATACGCAGTATTTT.

This rearrangement joins TRBV6-6 to TRBJ1-2; 8 nucleotides match TRBD1. This CDR3 has 15 amino acids. V dropped 2 bases and J dropped 2; count of bases not matched to a gene: 4. The germline gives CDR1 MNHNY, CDR2 SVGAGI (reference sequence). The DNA for the CDR3 is TGTGCCAGCAGTTACGGGACAGGATCGAACTATGGCTACACCTTC. Translating gives CASSYGTGSNYGYTF.